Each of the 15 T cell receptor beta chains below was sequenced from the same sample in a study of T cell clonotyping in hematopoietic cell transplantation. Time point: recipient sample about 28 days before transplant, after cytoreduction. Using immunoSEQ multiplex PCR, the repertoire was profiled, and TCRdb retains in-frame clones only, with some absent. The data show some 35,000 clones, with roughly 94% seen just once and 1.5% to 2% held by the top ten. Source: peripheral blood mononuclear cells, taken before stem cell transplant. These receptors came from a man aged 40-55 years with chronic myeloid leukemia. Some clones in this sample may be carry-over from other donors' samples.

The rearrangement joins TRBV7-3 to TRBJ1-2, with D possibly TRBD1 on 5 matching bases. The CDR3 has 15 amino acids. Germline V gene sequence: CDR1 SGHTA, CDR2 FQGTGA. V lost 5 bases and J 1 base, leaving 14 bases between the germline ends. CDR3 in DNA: TGTGCCAGCAGCCGAAATGGGGCCGGTAACTATGGCTACACCTTC. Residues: CASSRNGAGNYGYTF.

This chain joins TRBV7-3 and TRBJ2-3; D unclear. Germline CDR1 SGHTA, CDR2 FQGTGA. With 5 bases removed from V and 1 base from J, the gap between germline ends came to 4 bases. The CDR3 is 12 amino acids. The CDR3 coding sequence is TGTGCCAGCAGCCCCCGCACAGATACGCAGTATTTT. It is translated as CASSPRTDTQYF. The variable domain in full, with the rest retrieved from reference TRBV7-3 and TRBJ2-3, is GAGVSQTPSNKVTEKGKYVELRCDPISGHTALYWYRQSLGQGPEFLIYFQGTGAADDSGLPNDRFFAVRPEGSVSTLKIQRTERGDSAVYLCASSPRTDTQYFGPGTRLTVL.

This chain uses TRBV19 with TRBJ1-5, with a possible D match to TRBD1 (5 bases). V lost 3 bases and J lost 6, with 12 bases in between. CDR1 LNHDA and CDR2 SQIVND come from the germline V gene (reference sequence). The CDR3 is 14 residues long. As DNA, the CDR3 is TGTGCCAGTAGTATGGGAGGGGAAGGTCAGCCCCAGCATTTT. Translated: CASSMGGEGQPQHF.

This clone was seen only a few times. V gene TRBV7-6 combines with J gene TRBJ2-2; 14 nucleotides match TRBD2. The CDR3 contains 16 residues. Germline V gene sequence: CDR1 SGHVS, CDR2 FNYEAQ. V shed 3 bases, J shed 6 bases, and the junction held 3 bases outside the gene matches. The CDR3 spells CASSFSTSGGAGELFF. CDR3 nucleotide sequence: TGTGCCAGCAGCTTCTCGACTAGCGGGGGGGCCGGGGAGCTGTTTTTT. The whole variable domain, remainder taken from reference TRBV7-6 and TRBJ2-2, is GAGVSQSPRYKVTKRGQDVALRCDPISGHVSLYWYRQALGQGPEFLTYFNYEAQQDKSGLPNDRFSAERPEGSISTLTIQRTEQRDSAMYRCASSFSTSGGAGELFFGEGSRLTVL.

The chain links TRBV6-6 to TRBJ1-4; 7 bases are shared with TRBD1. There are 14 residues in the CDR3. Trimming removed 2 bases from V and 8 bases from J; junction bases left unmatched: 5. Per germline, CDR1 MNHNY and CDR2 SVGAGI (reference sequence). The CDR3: CASSYPQGEEKLFF. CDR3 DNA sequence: TGTGCCAGCAGTTACCCCCAGGGGGAGGAAAAACTGTTTTTT.

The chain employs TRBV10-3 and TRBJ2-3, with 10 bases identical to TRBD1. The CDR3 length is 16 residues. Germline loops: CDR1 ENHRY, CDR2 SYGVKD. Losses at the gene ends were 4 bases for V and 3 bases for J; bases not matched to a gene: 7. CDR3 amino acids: CAISGRTGGITDTQYF. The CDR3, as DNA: TGTGCCATCAGTGGGCGGACAGGGGGTATAACAGATACGCAGTATTTT.

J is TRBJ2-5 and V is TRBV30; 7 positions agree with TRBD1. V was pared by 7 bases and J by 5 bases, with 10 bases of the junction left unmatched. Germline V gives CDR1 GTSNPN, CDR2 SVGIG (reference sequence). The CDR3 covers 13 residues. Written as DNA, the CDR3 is TGTGCCTCGGAAGAGGGGGCGGTCGAGACCCAGTACTTC. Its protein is CASEEGAVETQYF.

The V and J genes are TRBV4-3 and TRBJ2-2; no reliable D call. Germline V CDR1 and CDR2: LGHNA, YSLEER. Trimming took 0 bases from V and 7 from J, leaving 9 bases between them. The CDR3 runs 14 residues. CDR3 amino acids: CASSQDKDVGELFF. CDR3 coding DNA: TGCGCCAGCAGCCAAGATAAGGATGTCGGGGAGCTGTTTTTT.

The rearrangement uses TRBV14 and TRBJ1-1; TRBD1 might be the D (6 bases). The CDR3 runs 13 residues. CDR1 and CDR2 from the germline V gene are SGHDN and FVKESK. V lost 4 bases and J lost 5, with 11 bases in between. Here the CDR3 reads CASSLQGNTEAFF. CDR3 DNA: TGTGCCAGCAGCCTACAGGGTAATACTGAAGCTTTCTTT.

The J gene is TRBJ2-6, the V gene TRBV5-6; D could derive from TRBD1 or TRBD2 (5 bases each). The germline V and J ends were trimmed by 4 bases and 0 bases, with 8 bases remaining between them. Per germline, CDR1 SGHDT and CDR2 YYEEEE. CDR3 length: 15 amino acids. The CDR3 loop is CASSRGLSGANVLTF. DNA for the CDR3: TGTGCCAGCAGCCGGGGCCTCTCTGGGGCCAACGTCCTGACTTTC. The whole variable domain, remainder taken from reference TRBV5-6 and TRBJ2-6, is DAGVTQSPTHLIKTRGQQVTLRCSPKSGHDTVSWYQQALGQGPQFIFQYYEEEERQRGNFPDRFSGHQFPNYSSELNVNALLLGDSALYLCASSRGLSGANVLTFGAGSRLTVL.

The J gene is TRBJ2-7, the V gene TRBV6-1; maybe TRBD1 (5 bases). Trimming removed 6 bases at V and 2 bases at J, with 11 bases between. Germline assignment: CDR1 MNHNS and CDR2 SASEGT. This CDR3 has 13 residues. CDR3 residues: CASRETDAYEQYF. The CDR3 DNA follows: TGTGCCAGCAGGGAGACAGATGCCTACGAGCAGTACTTC.

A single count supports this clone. This chain's CDR3 is CASSFSTEAFF. The CDR3 DNA sequence: TGTGCCAGCAGCTTTAGTACTGAAGCTTTCTTT. V and J are TRBV7-3 and TRBJ1-1; D is undetermined. The germline V and J ends were trimmed by 3 bases and 5 bases, with 4 bases remaining between them. The germline CDR1 and CDR2 sequences are SGHTA and FQGTGA. The CDR3 sequence is 11 residues long.

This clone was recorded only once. The CDR3 loop reads CASSPDRVASSPLHF. The CDR3, as DNA: TGTGCCAGTAGCCCGGACAGGGTGGCGAGTTCACCCCTCCACTTT. J is TRBJ1-6 and V is TRBV19, with TRBD1 matching 8 bases. Germline loops: CDR1 LNHDA, CDR2 SQIVND (reference sequence). V shed 6 bases and J 9 bases; nucleotides not matched to a gene: 10. There are 15 residues in the CDR3.

The DNA for the CDR3 is TGCGCCAGGCCCCTGAGTGGGACACCCTATGACTATGGCTACACCTTC. It translates to CARPLSGTPYDYGYTF. J is TRBJ1-2 and V is TRBV10-1; perhaps TRBD1 as D (6 bases). CDR3 size: 16 residues. V dropped 9 bases and J dropped 3 bases, with 23 bases sitting between them. In germline, CDR1 is WNHNN, CDR2 SYGVQD (reference sequence).

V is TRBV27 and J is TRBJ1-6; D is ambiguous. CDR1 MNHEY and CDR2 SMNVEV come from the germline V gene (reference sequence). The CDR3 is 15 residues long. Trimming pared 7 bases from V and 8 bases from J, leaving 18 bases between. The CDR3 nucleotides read TGTGCCAGCATGGCTATGGAGGGTCGTGATTCACCCCTCCACTTT. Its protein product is CASMAMEGRDSPLHF.